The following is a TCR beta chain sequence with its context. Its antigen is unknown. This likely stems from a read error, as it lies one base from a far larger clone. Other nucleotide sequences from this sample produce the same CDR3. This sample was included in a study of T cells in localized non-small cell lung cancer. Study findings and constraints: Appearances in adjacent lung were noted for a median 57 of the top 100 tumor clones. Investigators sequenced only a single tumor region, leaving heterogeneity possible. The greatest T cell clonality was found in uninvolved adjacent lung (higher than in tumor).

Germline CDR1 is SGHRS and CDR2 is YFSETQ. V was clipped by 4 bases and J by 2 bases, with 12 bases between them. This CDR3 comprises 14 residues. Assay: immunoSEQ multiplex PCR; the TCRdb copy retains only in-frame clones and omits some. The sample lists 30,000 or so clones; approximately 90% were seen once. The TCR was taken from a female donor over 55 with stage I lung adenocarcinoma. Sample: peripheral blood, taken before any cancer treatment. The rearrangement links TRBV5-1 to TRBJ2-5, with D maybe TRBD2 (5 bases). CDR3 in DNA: TGCGCCAGCAGCCCCCCGGGAATACAAGAGACCCAGTACTTC. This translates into CASSPPGIQETQYF.